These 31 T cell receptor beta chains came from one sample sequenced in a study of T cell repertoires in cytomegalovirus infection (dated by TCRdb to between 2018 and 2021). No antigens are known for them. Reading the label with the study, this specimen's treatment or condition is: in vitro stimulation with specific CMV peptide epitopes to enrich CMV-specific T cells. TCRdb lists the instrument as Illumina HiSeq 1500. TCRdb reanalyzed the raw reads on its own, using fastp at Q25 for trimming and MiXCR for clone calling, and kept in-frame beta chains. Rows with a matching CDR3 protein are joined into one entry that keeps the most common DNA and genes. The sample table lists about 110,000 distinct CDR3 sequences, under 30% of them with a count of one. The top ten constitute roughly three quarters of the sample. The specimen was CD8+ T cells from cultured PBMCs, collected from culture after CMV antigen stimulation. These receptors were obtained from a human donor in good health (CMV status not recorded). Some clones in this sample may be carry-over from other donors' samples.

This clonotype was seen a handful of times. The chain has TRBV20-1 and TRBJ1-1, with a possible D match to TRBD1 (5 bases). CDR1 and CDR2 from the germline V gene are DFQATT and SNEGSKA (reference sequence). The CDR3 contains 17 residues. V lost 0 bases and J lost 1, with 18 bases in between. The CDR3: CSARDSPPGIWNTEAFF. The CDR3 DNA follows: TGCAGTGCTAGAGACTCCCCGCCAGGGATTTGGAACACTGAAGCTTTCTTT.

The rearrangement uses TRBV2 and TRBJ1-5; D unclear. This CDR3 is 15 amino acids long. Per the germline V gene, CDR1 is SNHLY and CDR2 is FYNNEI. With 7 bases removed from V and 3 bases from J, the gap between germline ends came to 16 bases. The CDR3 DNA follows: TGTGCCAGCACTATACCCGACGGGGTCAATCAGCCCCAGCATTTT. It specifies CASTIPDGVNQPQHF.

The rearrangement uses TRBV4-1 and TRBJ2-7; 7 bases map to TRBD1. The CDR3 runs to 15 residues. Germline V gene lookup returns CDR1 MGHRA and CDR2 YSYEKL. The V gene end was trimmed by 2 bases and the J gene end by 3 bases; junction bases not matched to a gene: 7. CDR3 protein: CASSQTPGGSYEQYF. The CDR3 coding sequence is TGCGCCAGCAGCCAAACCCCAGGGGGTAGCTACGAGCAGTACTTC.

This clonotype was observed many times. CDR3 sequence: CASSLVRDRGSDTQYF. CDR3 nucleotides: TGTGCCAGCAGCTTAGTGCGGGACAGGGGATCCGATACGCAGTATTTT. The chain recombines TRBV7-8 with TRBJ2-3; TRBD1 matches 10 bases. V lost 1 base, J lost 6 bases, and 7 bases stayed unmatched. This CDR3 spans 16 amino acids. The germline CDR1 and CDR2 sequences are SGHVS and FQNEAQ.

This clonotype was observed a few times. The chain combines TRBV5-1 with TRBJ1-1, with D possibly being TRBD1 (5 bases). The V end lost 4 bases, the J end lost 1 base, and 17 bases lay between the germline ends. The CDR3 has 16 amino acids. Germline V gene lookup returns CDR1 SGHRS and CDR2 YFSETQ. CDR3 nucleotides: TGCGCCAGCAGCCCATGGGGAGGGGAGCAGAACACTGAAGCTTTCTTT. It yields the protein CASSPWGGEQNTEAFF.

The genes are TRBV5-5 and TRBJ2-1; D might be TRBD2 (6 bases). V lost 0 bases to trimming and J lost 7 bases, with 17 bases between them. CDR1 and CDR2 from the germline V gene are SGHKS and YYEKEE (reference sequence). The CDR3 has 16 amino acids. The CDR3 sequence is CASSLGPLGGWNEQFF. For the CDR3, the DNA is TGTGCCAGCAGCTTGGGCCCTCTGGGGGGATGGAATGAGCAGTTCTTC. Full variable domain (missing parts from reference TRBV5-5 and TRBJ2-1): DAGVTQSPTHLIKTRGQQVTLRCSPISGHKSVSWYQQVLGQGPQFIFQYYEKEERGRGNFPDRFSARQFPNYSSELNVNALLLGDSALYLCASSLGPLGGWNEQFFGPGTRLTVL.

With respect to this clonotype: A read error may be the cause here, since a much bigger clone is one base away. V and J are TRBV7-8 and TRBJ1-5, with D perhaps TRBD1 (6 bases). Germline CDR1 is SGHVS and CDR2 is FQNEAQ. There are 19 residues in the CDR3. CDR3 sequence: CASGLVGSGEALSNQPQHF. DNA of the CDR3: TGTGCCAGCGGCTTAGTCGGGTCAGGGGAGGCCCTTAGCAATCAGCCCCAGCATTTT.

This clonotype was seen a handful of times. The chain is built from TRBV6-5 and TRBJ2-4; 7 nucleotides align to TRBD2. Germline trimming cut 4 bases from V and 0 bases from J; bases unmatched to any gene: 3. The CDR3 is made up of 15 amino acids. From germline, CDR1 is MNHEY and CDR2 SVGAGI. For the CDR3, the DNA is TGTGCCAGCAGTTCCCTAGCGGTAGCCAAAAACATTCAGTACTTC. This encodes CASSSLAVAKNIQYF.

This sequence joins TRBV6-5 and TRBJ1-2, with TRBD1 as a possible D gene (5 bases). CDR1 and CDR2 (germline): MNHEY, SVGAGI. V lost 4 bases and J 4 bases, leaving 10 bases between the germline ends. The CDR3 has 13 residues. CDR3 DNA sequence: TGTGCCAGCAGTTCCGCAGGGTCCTATGGCTACACCTTC. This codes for CASSSAGSYGYTF.

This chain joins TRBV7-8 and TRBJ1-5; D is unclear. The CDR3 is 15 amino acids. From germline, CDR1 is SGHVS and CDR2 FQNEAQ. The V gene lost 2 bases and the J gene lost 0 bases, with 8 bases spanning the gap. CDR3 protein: CASSLSTYSNQPQHF. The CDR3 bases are TGTGCCAGCAGCTTAAGTACCTATAGCAATCAGCCCCAGCATTTT.

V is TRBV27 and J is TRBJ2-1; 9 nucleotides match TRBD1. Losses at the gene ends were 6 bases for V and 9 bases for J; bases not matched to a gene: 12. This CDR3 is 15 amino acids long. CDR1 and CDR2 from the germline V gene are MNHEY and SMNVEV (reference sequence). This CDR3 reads CASSHRGLPPIEQFF. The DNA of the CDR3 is TGTGCCAGCAGCCACAGGGGGCTCCCACCTATTGAGCAGTTCTTC.

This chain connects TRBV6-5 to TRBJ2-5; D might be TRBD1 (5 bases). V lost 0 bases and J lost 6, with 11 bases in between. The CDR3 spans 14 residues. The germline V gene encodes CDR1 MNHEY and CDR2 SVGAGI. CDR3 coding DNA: TGTGCCAGCAGTTACTCGATCGACAGTAAGACCCAGTACTTC. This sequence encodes CASSYSIDSKTQYF.

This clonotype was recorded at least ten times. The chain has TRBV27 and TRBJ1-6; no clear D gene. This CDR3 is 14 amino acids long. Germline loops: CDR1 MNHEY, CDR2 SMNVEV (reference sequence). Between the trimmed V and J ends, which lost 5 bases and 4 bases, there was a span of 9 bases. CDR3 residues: CASSHRKYNSPLHF. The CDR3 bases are TGTGCCAGCAGTCACCGAAAATATAATTCACCCCTCCACTTT.

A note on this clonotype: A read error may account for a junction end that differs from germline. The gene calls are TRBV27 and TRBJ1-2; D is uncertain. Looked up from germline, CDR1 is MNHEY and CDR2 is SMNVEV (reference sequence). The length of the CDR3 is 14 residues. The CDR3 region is CASSPTGINYGFTF. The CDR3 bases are TGTGCCAGCAGTCCAACCGGGATTAACTATGGCTTCACCTTC.

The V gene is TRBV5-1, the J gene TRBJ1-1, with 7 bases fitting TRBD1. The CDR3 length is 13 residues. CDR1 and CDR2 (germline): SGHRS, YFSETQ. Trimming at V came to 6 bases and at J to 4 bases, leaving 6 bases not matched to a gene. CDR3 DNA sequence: TGCGCCAGCAAATGGACAGGCCTCACTGAAGCTTTCTTT. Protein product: CASKWTGLTEAFF.

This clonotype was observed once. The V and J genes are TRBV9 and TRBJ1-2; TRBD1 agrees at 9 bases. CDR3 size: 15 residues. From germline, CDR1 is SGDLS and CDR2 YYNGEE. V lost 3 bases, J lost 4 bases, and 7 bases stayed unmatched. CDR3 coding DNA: TGTGCCAGCAGCGGACCCGGGACAGGGCCCTATGGCTACACCTTC. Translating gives CASSGPGTGPYGYTF.

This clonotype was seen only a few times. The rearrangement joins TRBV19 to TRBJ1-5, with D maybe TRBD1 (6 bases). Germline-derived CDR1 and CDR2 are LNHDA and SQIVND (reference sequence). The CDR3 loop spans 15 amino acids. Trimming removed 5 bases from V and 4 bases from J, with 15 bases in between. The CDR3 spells CASSVQGLWNQPQHF. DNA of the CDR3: TGTGCCAGTAGTGTCCAGGGGCTTTGGAATCAGCCCCAGCATTTT.

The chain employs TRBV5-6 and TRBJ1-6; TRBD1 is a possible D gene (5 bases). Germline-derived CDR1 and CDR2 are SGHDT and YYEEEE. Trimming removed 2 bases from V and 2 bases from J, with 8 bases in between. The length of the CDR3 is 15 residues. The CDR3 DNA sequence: TGTGCCAGCAGCTTCGGGACTGCCTATAATTCACCCCTCCACTTT. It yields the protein CASSFGTAYNSPLHF.

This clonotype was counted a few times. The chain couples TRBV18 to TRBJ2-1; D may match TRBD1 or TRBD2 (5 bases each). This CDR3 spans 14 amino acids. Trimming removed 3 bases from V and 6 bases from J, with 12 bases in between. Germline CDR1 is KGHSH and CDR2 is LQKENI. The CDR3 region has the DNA TGTGCCAGCTCACCCGGGACCCCAATCAATGAGCAGTTCTTC. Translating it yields CASSPGTPINEQFF.

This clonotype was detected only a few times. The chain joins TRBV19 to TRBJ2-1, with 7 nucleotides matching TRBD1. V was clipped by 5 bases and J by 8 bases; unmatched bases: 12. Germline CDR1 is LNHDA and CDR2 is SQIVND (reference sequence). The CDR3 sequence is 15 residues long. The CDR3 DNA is TGTGCCAGTAGTGCCGGGACAGTTGCTTTGGATGAGCAGTTCTTC. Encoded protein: CASSAGTVALDEQFF. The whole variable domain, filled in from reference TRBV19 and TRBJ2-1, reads DGGITQSPKYLFRKEGQNVTLSCEQNLNHDAMYWYRQDPGQGLRLIYYSQIVNDFQKGDIAEGYSVSREKKESFPLTVTSAQKNPTAFYLCASSAGTVALDEQFFGPGTRLTVL.

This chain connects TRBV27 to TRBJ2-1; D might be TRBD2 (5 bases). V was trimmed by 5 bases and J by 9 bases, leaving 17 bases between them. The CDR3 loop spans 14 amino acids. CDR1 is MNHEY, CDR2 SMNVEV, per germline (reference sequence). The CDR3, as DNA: TGTGCCAGCAGTCCACTGAGGGCTAGCTTTGAGCAGTTCTTC. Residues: CASSPLRASFEQFF.

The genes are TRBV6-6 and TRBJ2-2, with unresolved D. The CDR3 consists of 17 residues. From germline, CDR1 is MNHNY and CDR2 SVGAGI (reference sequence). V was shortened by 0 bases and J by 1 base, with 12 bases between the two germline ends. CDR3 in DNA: TGTGCCAGCAGTTACTCCTGGACCAACATGAACACCGGGGAGCTGTTTTTT. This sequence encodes CASSYSWTNMNTGELFF.

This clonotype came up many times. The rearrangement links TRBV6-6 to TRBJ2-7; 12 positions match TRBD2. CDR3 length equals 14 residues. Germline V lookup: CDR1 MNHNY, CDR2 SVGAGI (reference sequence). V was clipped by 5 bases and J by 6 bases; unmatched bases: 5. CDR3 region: CASSPGLAGSEQYF. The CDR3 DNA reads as TGTGCCAGCAGTCCGGGACTAGCGGGCTCCGAGCAGTACTTC.

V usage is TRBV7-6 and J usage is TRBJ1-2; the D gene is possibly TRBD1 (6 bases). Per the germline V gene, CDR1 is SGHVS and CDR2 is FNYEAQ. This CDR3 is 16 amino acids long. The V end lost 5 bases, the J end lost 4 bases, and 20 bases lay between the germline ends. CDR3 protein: CASSRLGALILYGYTF. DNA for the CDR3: TGTGCCAGCAGCCGTCTGGGGGCCCTGATACTCTATGGCTACACCTTC.

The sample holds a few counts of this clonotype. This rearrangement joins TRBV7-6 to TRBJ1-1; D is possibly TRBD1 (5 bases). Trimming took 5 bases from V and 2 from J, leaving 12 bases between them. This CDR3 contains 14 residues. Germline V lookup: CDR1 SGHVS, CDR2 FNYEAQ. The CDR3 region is CASSPRGENTEAFF. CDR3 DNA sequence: TGTGCCAGCAGCCCTAGGGGCGAAAACACTGAAGCTTTCTTT.

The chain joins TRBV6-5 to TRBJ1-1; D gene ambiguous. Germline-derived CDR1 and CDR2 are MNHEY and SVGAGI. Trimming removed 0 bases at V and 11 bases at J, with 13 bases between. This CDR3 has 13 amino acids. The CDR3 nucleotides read TGTGCCAGCAGTTACTCCCCGGCGTCGGGGGCTTTCTTT. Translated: CASSYSPASGAFF.

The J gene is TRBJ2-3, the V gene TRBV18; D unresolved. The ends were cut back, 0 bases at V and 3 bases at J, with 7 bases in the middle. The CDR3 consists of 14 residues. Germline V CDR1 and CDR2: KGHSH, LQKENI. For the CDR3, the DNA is TGTGCCAGCTCACCACCCCGGCCTACAGATACGCAGTATTTT. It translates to CASSPPRPTDTQYF. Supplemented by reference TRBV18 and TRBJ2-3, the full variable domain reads NAGVMQNPRHLVRRRGQEARLRCSPMKGHSHVYWYRQLPEEGLKFMVYLQKENIIDESGMPKERFSAEFPKEGPSILRIQQVVRGDSAAYFCASSPPRPTDTQYFGPGTRLTVL.

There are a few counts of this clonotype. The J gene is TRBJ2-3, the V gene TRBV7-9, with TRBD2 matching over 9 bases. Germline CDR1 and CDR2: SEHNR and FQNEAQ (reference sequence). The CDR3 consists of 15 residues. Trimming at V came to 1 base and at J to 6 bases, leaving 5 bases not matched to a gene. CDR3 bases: TGTGCCAGCAGCTTAGGCGGACTAGCGCTGGATACGCAGTATTTT. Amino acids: CASSLGGLALDTQYF.

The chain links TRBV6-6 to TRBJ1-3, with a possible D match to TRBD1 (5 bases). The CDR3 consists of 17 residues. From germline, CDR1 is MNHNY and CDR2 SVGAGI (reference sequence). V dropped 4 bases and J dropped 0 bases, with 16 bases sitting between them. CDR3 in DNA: TGTGCCAGCAGTTCCTACCGGGACCCTAGCTCTGGAAACACCATATATTTT. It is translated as CASSSYRDPSSGNTIYF.

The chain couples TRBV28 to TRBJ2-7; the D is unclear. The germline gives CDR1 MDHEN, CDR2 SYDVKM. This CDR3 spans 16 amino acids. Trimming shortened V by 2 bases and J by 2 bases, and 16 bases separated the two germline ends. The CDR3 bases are TGTGCCAGCAGTTTAACGGCAATTTATTCCACCTACGAGCAGTACTTC. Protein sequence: CASSLTAIYSTYEQYF. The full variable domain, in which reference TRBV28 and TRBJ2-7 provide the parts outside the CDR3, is DVKVTQSSRYLVKRTGEKVFLECVQDMDHENMFWYRQDPGLGLRLIYFSYDVKMKEKGDIPEGYSVSREKKERFSLILESASTNQTSMYLCASSLTAIYSTYEQYFGPGTRLTVT.

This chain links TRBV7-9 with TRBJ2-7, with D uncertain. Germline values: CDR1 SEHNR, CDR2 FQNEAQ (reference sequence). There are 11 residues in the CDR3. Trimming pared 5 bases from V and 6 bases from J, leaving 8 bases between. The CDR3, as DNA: TGTGCCAGCAGCCCCGGTCGCGAGCAGTACTTC. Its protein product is CASSPGREQYF.